This TCR beta chain was identified during a study of cytomegalovirus exposure and HLA in healthy donors. PCR employed 60 Vbeta and 13 Jbeta primers. The protocol was immunoSEQ multiplex PCR, while the TCRdb copy is restricted to in-frame clones and leaves out a portion. The table records 200,000 to 250,000 clones, 82% of them present only once. Germline lookup yields CDR1 SGHTA and CDR2 FQGTGA. Trimming took 5 bases from V and 1 from J; bases not matched to a gene: 5. The CDR3 sequence is 15 residues long. About this clone: Its matching antigen is unknown.

General study results and limits: Presence/absence analyses rested on an assumption that sequencing depth was roughly uniform across donors. TCR association rates varied by HLA locus in a later analysis, with DRB1 highest and HLA-C lowest. Some segments of the V type, notably TRBV6-2 and TRBV6-3, were excluded as indistinguishable. Later analysis identified a missense DCLRE1C variant that was linked to TCR beta V- and J-gene trimming.

Sequencing input: PBMCs. The clonotype originates from a woman between 35 and 50 years old in good health and CMV-seropositive. The V and J genes are TRBV7-3 and TRBJ1-1; 9 bases agree with TRBD1. This CDR3 is CASSQQGARNTEAFF. In DNA form, the CDR3 reads TGTGCCAGCAGCCAACAGGGGGCACGGAACACTGAAGCTTTCTTT. Looking up the rest from reference TRBV7-3 and TRBJ1-1 gives the full variable domain: GAGVSQTPSNKVTEKGKYVELRCDPISGHTALYWYRQSLGQGPEFLIYFQGTGAADDSGLPNDRFFAVRPEGSVSTLKIQRTERGDSAVYLCASSQQGARNTEAFFGQGTRLTVV.